The T cell receptor (beta chain) described here comes from a study of molecular identifiers for immune sequencing clone quantification. Sorting recovered naive CD8 T cells on a CD8+CD4-CCR7+CD45RA+ profile. Study-level results: Sharing of a barcode by identical TCR molecules could cause highly expanded clone sizes to be underestimated.

Previously described methods and listed TCR primers produced bulk TCR libraries. MiXCR, applied by TCRdb to the PCR reads, yields one record per CDR3 protein. The table has 460,000 or so distinct CDR3 sequences, 25% seen once. This clonotype was counted many times. Its antigen is still unknown. Deletions cut 6 bases from V and 6 bases from J, with 10 bases between. This CDR3 contains 12 residues. The material sequenced was naive CD8+ T cells from blood, with Jurkat cell RNA spiked in. Subset defined: FACS-sorted CD8+CD4-CCR7+CD45RA+ naive T cells. The chain employs TRBV12-3 or TRBV12-4 and TRBJ2-3; no definite D call. The receptor comes from a human donor in good health. Some libraries in this study had Jurkat cell RNA spiked in. The CDR3 region is CASSSHQDTQYF. The DNA for the CDR3 is TGTGCCAGCAGCTCACACCAGGATACGCAGTATTTT.